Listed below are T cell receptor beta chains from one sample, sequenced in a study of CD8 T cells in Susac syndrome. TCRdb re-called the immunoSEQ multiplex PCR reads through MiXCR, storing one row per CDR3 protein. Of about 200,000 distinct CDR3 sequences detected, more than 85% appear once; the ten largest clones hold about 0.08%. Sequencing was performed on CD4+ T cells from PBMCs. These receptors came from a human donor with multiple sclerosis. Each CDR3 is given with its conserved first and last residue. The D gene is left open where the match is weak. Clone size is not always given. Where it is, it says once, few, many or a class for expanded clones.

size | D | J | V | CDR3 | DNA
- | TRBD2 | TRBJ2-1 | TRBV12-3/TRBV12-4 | CASSVTSGGSSYNEQFF | TGTGCCAGCAGTGTGACTAGCGGGGGTAGCTCCTACAATGAGCAGTTCTTC
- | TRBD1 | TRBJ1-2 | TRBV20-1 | CSARVRTGDYGYTF | TGCAGTGCTAGAGTAAGGACAGGGGACTATGGCTACACCTTC
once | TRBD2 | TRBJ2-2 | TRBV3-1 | CASSQDGAGANTGELFF | TGTGCCAGCAGCCAAGATGGTGCGGGGGCGAACACCGGGGAGCTGTTTTTT
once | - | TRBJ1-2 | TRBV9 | CASSSPGPVAITNYGYTF | TGTGCCAGCAGTTCCCCAGGGCCAGTCGCCATAACTAACTATGGCTACACCTTC
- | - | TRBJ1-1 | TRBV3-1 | CATVGEGTEAFF | TGTGCCACCGTCGGAGAGGGCACTGAAGCTTTCTTT
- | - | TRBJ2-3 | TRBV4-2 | CASSHGQGVGPDTQYF | TGTGCCAGCAGCCATGGGCAAGGGGTCGGGCCAGATACGCAGTATTTT
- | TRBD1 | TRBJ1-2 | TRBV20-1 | CSATPDRWGGGYTF | TGCAGTGCTACCCCGGACAGGTGGGGCGGTGGCTACACCTTC
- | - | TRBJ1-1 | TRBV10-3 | CAISADLAGTEAFF | TGTGCCATCAGTGCCGACCTAGCGGGCACTGAAGCTTTCTTT
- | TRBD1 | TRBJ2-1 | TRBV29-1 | CSVDRGLNEQFF | TGCAGCGTAGACAGGGGGTTGAATGAGCAGTTCTTC
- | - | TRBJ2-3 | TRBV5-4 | CASTPGGSGTDTQYF | TGTGCCAGTACCCCTGGGGGGTCGGGCACAGATACGCAGTATTTT
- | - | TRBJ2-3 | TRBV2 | CASNRRGGHADTQYF | TGTGCCAGCAATCGGAGAGGTGGGCATGCAGATACGCAGTATTTT
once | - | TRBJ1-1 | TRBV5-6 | CASSFPGVGTEAFF | TGTGCCAGCAGCTTCCCAGGGGTCGGGACTGAAGCTTTCTTT
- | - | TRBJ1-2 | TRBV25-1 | CASSSPGRLLNGYTF | TGTGCCAGCAGTAGTCCGGGACGGCTTCTGAATGGCTACACCTTC
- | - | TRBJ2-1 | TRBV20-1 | CSASQRYEQFF | TGCAGTGCTAGTCAGCGCTATGAGCAGTTCTTC
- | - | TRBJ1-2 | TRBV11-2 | CASSLDNYGYTF | TGTGCCAGCAGCTTGGACAACTATGGCTACACCTTC
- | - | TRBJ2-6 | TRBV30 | CAWQLQGTGANVLTF | TGTGCCTGGCAGTTACAGGGCACTGGGGCCAACGTCCTGACTTTC
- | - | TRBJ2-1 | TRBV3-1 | CASSQTNEQFF | TGTGCCAGCAGCCAGACCAATGAGCAGTTCTTC
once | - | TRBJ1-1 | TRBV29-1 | CSVPKEGGNTEAFF | TGCAGCGTTCCGAAGGAGGGGGGGAACACTGAAGCTTTCTTT
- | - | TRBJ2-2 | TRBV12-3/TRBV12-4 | CASSFWALSGGELFF | TGTGCCAGCAGTTTCTGGGCCTTATCAGGGGGGGAGCTGTTTTTT
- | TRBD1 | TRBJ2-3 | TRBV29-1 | CSAWTGGDTQYF | TGCAGCGCGTGGACAGGGGGTGATACGCAGTATTTT
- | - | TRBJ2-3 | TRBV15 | CATSREPSSTDTQYF | TGTGCCACCAGTAGGGAGCCTTCTAGCACAGATACGCAGTATTTT
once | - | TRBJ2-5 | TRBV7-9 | CASSLGDFRKETQYF | TGTGCCAGCAGCTTAGGGGACTTCCGGAAAGAGACCCAGTACTTC